These T cell receptor beta chains were read from a single sample in a study of OX40 agonist ivuxolimab in advanced cancers. Profiled with immunoSEQ multiplex PCR; TCRdb holds only in-frame clones, not every one. The table shows 20,000 to 25,000 clones, with approximately 84% occurring only once. The sample in question was CD4+ or CD8+ T cells sorted from blood, obtained in a trial of the OX40 agonist ivuxolimab. The receptors were sampled from an adult with an advanced solid tumor such as melanoma, head and neck, liver or kidney cancer. CDR3s include the opening cysteine and the closing phenylalanine or tryptophan. Fields, in order: clone size, J gene, V gene, D gene, CDR3 DNA, CDR3 protein. The D gene is left open where the match is weak. The size field is filled for only some rows; it gives once, few, many or a size class.

.	TRBJ2-7	TRBV4-1	.	TGCGCCAGCAGCCAAGATCCCCCCTACGAGCAGTACTTC	CASSQDPPYEQYF
.	TRBJ1-2	TRBV10-2	.	TGCGCCAGCAGTGAGGCCCCCCTTTCGCGAGGCTACACCTTC	CASSEAPLSRGYTF
.	TRBJ2-3	TRBV5-4	TRBD2	TGTGCCAGCAGCCCGGTCGCGGGGGTGACTGATACGCAGTATTTT	CASSPVAGVTDTQYF
.	TRBJ2-1	TRBV27	.	TGTGCCAGCAGTTTACTGGGTTCGGGCGATGAGCAGTTCTTC	CASSLLGSGDEQFF
.	TRBJ2-6	TRBV27	.	TGTGCCAGCAGTTTAACGGGGGCGCCCAGCCCCGGGGCCAACGTCCTGACTTTC	CASSLTGAPSPGANVLTF
.	TRBJ1-2	TRBV27	.	TGTGCCAGCAGTTTATTAGGAGGGAGCGGCTACACCTTC	CASSLLGGSGYTF
.	TRBJ1-1	TRBV13	.	TGTGCCAGCAGCTTGGGAGGTGAGGGGAACACTGAAGCTTTCTTT	CASSLGGEGNTEAFF
once	TRBJ2-7	TRBV11-2	.	TGTGCCAGCAGCTTAGCGGCGTCGTCCTACGAGCAGTACTTC	CASSLAASSYEQYF
.	TRBJ1-2	TRBV19	TRBD1	TGTGCCAGTAGTTCCTTACAGGGGCAGGAGGGCTACACCTTC	CASSSLQGQEGYTF
once	TRBJ2-5	TRBV7-8	.	TGTGCCAGCTCGGGGGGCGCGGGGACCCAGTACTTC	CASSGGAGTQYF
.	TRBJ2-3	TRBV4-2	.	TGTGCCAGCAGCCAAGATCCACTAGGGGTAGGGTATTTT	CASSQDPLGVGYF
.	TRBJ1-4	TRBV28	.	TGTGCCACCTTGGGGGGGATGGATGAAAAACTGTTTTTT	CATLGGMDEKLFF
.	TRBJ2-3	TRBV9	TRBD1	TGTGCCAGCAGCGCGGGACAGGGGACAGATACGCAGTATTTT	CASSAGQGTDTQYF
.	TRBJ1-2	TRBV5-5	TRBD1	TGTGCCAGCAGCTTCACGGACAGGGCTGTCTATGGCTACACCTTC	CASSFTDRAVYGYTF
.	TRBJ2-3	TRBV6-5	.	TGTGCCAGCAGTTACTCAGGGATCACAGATACGCAGTATTTT	CASSYSGITDTQYF
few	TRBJ2-1	TRBV27	.	TGTGCCAGCAGTTGGACCGGGACCGCCGTTGAGCAGTTCTTC	CASSWTGTAVEQFF
.	TRBJ2-2	TRBV6-5	.	TGTGCCAGCAGTTCAAGGGTCCCCGGGGAGCTGTTTTTT	CASSSRVPGELFF
.	TRBJ2-1	TRBV7-9	.	TGTGCCAGCAGCTTAGCTTCCTCGTATTCTACCTACAATGAGCAGTTCTTC	CASSLASSYSTYNEQFF
.	TRBJ2-7	TRBV27	.	TGTGCCAGCAGTTTATCAGGCCACGAGCAGTACTTC	CASSLSGHEQYF
.	TRBJ1-5	TRBV2	TRBD1	TGTGCCAGCAGTGAACCGGGACAGGGTTATCAGCCCCAGCATTTT	CASSEPGQGYQPQHF
.	TRBJ2-1	TRBV19	TRBD2	TGTGCCAGTAGTTCGCTCGGGGGGGATGAGCAGTTCTTC	CASSSLGGDEQFF
.	TRBJ1-3	TRBV27	.	TGTGCCAGCAGTTTATTCTCGGGGGGCCAAAATCCCATATATTTT	CASSLFSGGQNPIYF
.	TRBJ1-2	TRBV7-9	.	TGTGCCAGCAGCTTAACCACCTTGGACGGCTACACCTTC	CASSLTTLDGYTF
.	TRBJ1-4	TRBV28	.	TGTGCCAGCAGTTTATTCGGAGGGGCTAATGAAAAACTGTTTTTT	CASSLFGGANEKLFF
once	TRBJ2-1	TRBV7-3	.	TGTGCCAGCAGACTCGACAGTATGGGGGAGCAGTTCTTC	CASRLDSMGEQFF
few	TRBJ1-2	TRBV28	.	TGTGCCAGCAGCCGCTCGTCGGACAGCTGGTTCTATGGCTACACCTTC	CASSRSSDSWFYGYTF
.	TRBJ2-5	TRBV27	TRBD2	TGTGCCAGCAGTTTCAGTAAGGGACTAGACGGGGAGACCCAGTACTTC	CASSFSKGLDGETQYF
.	TRBJ1-2	TRBV27	.	TGTGCCAGCAGTTTATCAAAGGGGTTCTATGGCTACACCTTC	CASSLSKGFYGYTF
.	TRBJ2-1	TRBV6-1	TRBD2	TGTGCCAGCAGTGAATTTTCCGGCGGGGGGGACGTAGAGCAGTTCTTC	CASSEFSGGGDVEQFF
once	TRBJ1-2	TRBV5-3	TRBD1	TGTGCCAGAAGCGGGATGTGGGACAGGGGAGGGGGTGGCTACACCTTC	CARSGMWDRGGGGYTF
once	TRBJ2-3	TRBV4-3	TRBD2	TGCGCCAGCAGCCAAAAGTGGCGGGGGGGATACACAGATACGCAGTATTTT	CASSQKWRGGYTDTQYF
few	TRBJ1-6	TRBV4-2	.	TGTGCCAGCAGCCAAGATCGCAGTCTTAACCTCCACTTT	CASSQDRSLNLHF
.	TRBJ2-7	TRBV7-2	TRBD2	TGTGCCAGCAGCTCGGGACTAGCGGGGTTCGGCGAGCAGTACTTC	CASSSGLAGFGEQYF
.	TRBJ1-2	TRBV7-9	.	TGTGCCAGCAGCTTAAATGAGGCAGTCGCTAACTATGGCTACACCTTC	CASSLNEAVANYGYTF
.	TRBJ2-1	TRBV7-9	.	TGTGCCAGCAGCCCCCAGGGGGGGGCTTCCTACAATGAGCAGTTCTTC	CASSPQGGASYNEQFF
.	TRBJ1-3	TRBV29-1	.	TGCAGCGTTGAAAACGGGGTCACTGGAAACACCATATATTTT	CSVENGVTGNTIYF
.	TRBJ2-7	TRBV5-1	.	TGCGCCAGCAGCTTGGCGGCCTCCTACGAGCAGTACTTC	CASSLAASYEQYF
.	TRBJ2-3	TRBV7-2	.	TGTGCCAGCAGCTTGCTACTAGAGGCCACAGATACGCAGTATTTT	CASSLLLEATDTQYF
.	TRBJ1-1	TRBV29-1	.	TGCAGCGTTGGGGCCTCAAACACTGAAGCTTTCTTT	CSVGASNTEAFF
.	TRBJ2-2	TRBV2	TRBD2	TGTGCCAGCAAGAGCGGGGGCCCGAACACCGGGGAGCTGTTTTTT	CASKSGGPNTGELFF
.	TRBJ2-7	TRBV6-1	.	TGTGCCATCAGTGAAAGAGACTACGAGCAGTACTTC	CAISERDYEQYF
.	TRBJ2-7	TRBV14	.	TGTGCCAGCAGCCAAAACTCGGGATCCTCCTACGAGCAGTACTTC	CASSQNSGSSYEQYF
.	TRBJ2-7	TRBV18	.	TGTGCCAGCTCGGGGGGGCTGGGCTCGGGCTACGAGCAGTACTTC	CASSGGLGSGYEQYF
.	TRBJ1-1	TRBV6-5	.	TGTGCCAGCAGAGATCTGACAGAAGCTTTCTTT	CASRDLTEAFF
once	TRBJ2-3	TRBV10-3	TRBD2	TGTGCCATCAGTGAGTCCCTAGCGGGGCTCCCGGATACGCAGTATTTT	CAISESLAGLPDTQYF
few	TRBJ1-6	TRBV4-2	TRBD1	TGTGCCAGCAGCCAACCGGACAGGGGATATTCACCCCTCCACTTT	CASSQPDRGYSPLHF
.	TRBJ2-7	TRBV6-1	TRBD1	TGTGCCAGCAGTGAAGAGACAGGGGCTTCCTACGAGCAGTACTTC	CASSEETGASYEQYF
.	TRBJ1-6	TRBV13	.	TGTGCCAGCAGCGCCTCGGGTGTCGGCTCCTATAATTCACCCCTCCACTTT	CASSASGVGSYNSPLHF
once	TRBJ1-2	TRBV7-9	TRBD1	TGTGCCAGCAGCCAACAGGGGGTGGTGGATGGCTACACCTTC	CASSQQGVVDGYTF
.	TRBJ2-3	TRBV19	TRBD1	TGTGCCAGTAGTTGGACAGGGAACACAGATACGCAGTATTTT	CASSWTGNTDTQYF
.	TRBJ2-7	TRBV9	.	TGTGCCAGCAGCGTAGCTCTGGGGTACGAGCAGTACTTC	CASSVALGYEQYF
.	TRBJ1-6	TRBV7-5	.	TGTGTCAGAAGCTCACTAAGGACAGGGTATAATTCACCCCTCCACTTT	CVRSSLRTGYNSPLHF
once	TRBJ1-4	TRBV27	.	TGTGCCAGCAGTTACTCGGGGGGGGAAGGGGAAAAACTGTTTTTT	CASSYSGGEGEKLFF
.	TRBJ2-3	TRBV4-1	.	TGCGCCAGCAATGGGGGCACAGATACGCAGTATTTT	CASNGGTDTQYF
large	TRBJ1-1	TRBV6-1	TRBD1	TGTGCCAGCAGTGAAGGTCGGGGACAGGGCCTCAAGAACACTGAAGCTTTCTTT	CASSEGRGQGLKNTEAFF
.	TRBJ2-1	TRBV6-5	.	TGTGCCAGCAGTTACTCACCCGGGGGTAATGAGCAGTTCTTC	CASSYSPGGNEQFF
once	TRBJ1-6	TRBV23-1	.	TGCGCCAGCAGTCACTACGGACCCCTCCACTTT	CASSHYGPLHF